These T cell receptor beta chains were read from a single sample in a study of blood T cell repertoires in COVID-19. Method: immunoSEQ multiplex PCR; TCRdb's copy keeps in-frame clones and lacks some. The sample has 100,000 to 150,000 clones, about 70% seen once; the top ten hold more than 5.5%. The sequenced sample consisted of peripheral blood. The origin of the receptors is a man in his 60s with acute or convalescent COVID-19. Both conserved end residues are part of each CDR3. Fields, in order: J gene, D gene, clone size, V gene, CDR3 DNA, CDR3 protein. A D gene is named only where the DNA matches it firmly. Expanded clones are given a class, and other clones once, few, many or no size at all.

j_gene: TRBJ2-1; d_gene: TRBD2; abundance: -; v_gene: TRBV27; CDR3nt: TGTGCCAGCAGCCGAAAGCGGGACTCCTACAATGAGCAGTTCTTC; CDR3aa: CASSRKRDSYNEQFF
j_gene: TRBJ1-3; d_gene: TRBD1; abundance: -; v_gene: TRBV6-6; CDR3nt: TGTGCCACCGGACAGGAGAGCTCTGGAAACACCATATATTTT; CDR3aa: CATGQESSGNTIYF
j_gene: TRBJ2-7; d_gene: TRBD2; abundance: few; v_gene: TRBV5-1; CDR3nt: TGCGCCAGCAGTCAGCGGGGGGACCGCCCCTTCTACGAGCAGTACTTC; CDR3aa: CASSQRGDRPFYEQYF
j_gene: TRBJ1-5; d_gene: TRBD1; abundance: -; v_gene: TRBV11-2; CDR3nt: TGTGCCAGCAGCGCCAGACAGGGTGCTTGGGGCAATCAGCCCCAGCATTTT; CDR3aa: CASSARQGAWGNQPQHF
j_gene: TRBJ1-1; d_gene: TRBD1; abundance: -; v_gene: TRBV15; CDR3nt: TGTGCCACCAGCACAGACAGGGTTGGCACTGAAGCTTTCTTT; CDR3aa: CATSTDRVGTEAFF
j_gene: TRBJ2-3; d_gene: -; abundance: -; v_gene: TRBV7-8; CDR3nt: TGTGCCAGCAGCTGGAGGGACGGTGCCATGGGAGATACGCAGTATTTT; CDR3aa: CASSWRDGAMGDTQYF
j_gene: TRBJ2-7; d_gene: -; abundance: few; v_gene: TRBV7-8; CDR3nt: TGTGCCAGCAGCTTAGCGTTGAGGGCCGAGCAGTACTTC; CDR3aa: CASSLALRAEQYF
j_gene: TRBJ2-1; d_gene: TRBD2; abundance: -; v_gene: TRBV10-3; CDR3nt: TGTGCCATCAGTGAGGCTAGCGGGACCTACAATGAGCAGTTCTTC; CDR3aa: CAISEASGTYNEQFF
j_gene: TRBJ1-5; d_gene: -; abundance: -; v_gene: TRBV5-8; CDR3nt: TGTGCCAGCAGCCCTAAGGGAGTGAGCGGCAATCAGCCCCAGCATTTT; CDR3aa: CASSPKGVSGNQPQHF
j_gene: TRBJ2-7; d_gene: TRBD2; abundance: few; v_gene: TRBV27; CDR3nt: TGTGCCAGCAGTAGGGCTAGCGGGAACTACGAGCAGTACTTC; CDR3aa: CASSRASGNYEQYF
j_gene: TRBJ1-2; d_gene: TRBD1; abundance: -; v_gene: TRBV5-1; CDR3nt: TGCGCCAGCAGCCCGGGACAGGGCCGCAACTATGGCTACACCTTC; CDR3aa: CASSPGQGRNYGYTF
j_gene: TRBJ1-5; d_gene: -; abundance: -; v_gene: TRBV5-8; CDR3nt: TGTGCCAGCACCGAAGCCGATCAGCCCCAGCATTTT; CDR3aa: CASTEADQPQHF
j_gene: TRBJ2-6; d_gene: -; abundance: -; v_gene: TRBV29-1; CDR3nt: TGCAGCGTACAAGTACGCTCTGGGGCCAACGTCCTGACTTTC; CDR3aa: CSVQVRSGANVLTF
j_gene: TRBJ1-2; d_gene: -; abundance: -; v_gene: TRBV14; CDR3nt: TGTGCCAGCAGCCAAGGACAGCTGTTTGGCTACACCTTC; CDR3aa: CASSQGQLFGYTF
j_gene: TRBJ1-6; d_gene: -; abundance: -; v_gene: TRBV25-1; CDR3nt: TGTGCCAGCAGTGATTCCAGTAGAGGAAATTCACCCCTCCACTTT; CDR3aa: CASSDSSRGNSPLHF
j_gene: TRBJ1-5; d_gene: TRBD1; abundance: -; v_gene: TRBV15; CDR3nt: TGTGCCACCAGCAGAGGGGACAGGGCTGACTATAGCAATCAGCCCCAGCATTTT; CDR3aa: CATSRGDRADYSNQPQHF
j_gene: TRBJ2-7; d_gene: -; abundance: few; v_gene: TRBV28; CDR3nt: TGTGCCAGCAGTTCCGGGACTGAGTCCTACGAGCAGTACTTC; CDR3aa: CASSSGTESYEQYF
j_gene: TRBJ1-1; d_gene: -; abundance: -; v_gene: TRBV6-5; CDR3nt: TGTGCCAGCAGTACGACAGGTACTAACACTGAAGCTTTCTTT; CDR3aa: CASSTTGTNTEAFF
j_gene: TRBJ2-2; d_gene: TRBD1; abundance: -; v_gene: TRBV24-1; CDR3nt: TGTGCCACCAGTGATGGCGACAGGGCGATCGGGGAGCTGTTTTTT; CDR3aa: CATSDGDRAIGELFF
j_gene: TRBJ2-3; d_gene: TRBD2; abundance: -; v_gene: TRBV5-1; CDR3nt: TGCGCCAGCAGCACCGGGACTAGCGGCCCCACAGATACGCAGTATTTT; CDR3aa: CASSTGTSGPTDTQYF
j_gene: TRBJ2-3; d_gene: TRBD1; abundance: -; v_gene: TRBV5-1; CDR3nt: TGCGCCAGCAGCTTCCGACAGGGCCCCACAGATACGCAGTATTTT; CDR3aa: CASSFRQGPTDTQYF
j_gene: TRBJ1-5; d_gene: TRBD1; abundance: -; v_gene: TRBV5-1; CDR3nt: TGCGCCAGCAGCGCGACGACAGGGGGTCAGCCCCAGCATTTT; CDR3aa: CASSATTGGQPQHF
j_gene: TRBJ2-7; d_gene: -; abundance: few; v_gene: TRBV4-1; CDR3nt: TGCGCCAGCAGCCAAGAAGACAGGACGTACTACGAGCAGTACTTC; CDR3aa: CASSQEDRTYYEQYF
j_gene: TRBJ2-7; d_gene: TRBD2; abundance: -; v_gene: TRBV27; CDR3nt: TGTGCCAGCAGCCGAGCCGGGACTAGCGGGAACGAGCAGTACTTC; CDR3aa: CASSRAGTSGNEQYF
j_gene: TRBJ2-7; d_gene: -; abundance: -; v_gene: TRBV7-9; CDR3nt: TGTGCCAGCAGCTCAGAAACCTACGAGCAGTACTTC; CDR3aa: CASSSETYEQYF
j_gene: TRBJ2-1; d_gene: TRBD2; abundance: -; v_gene: TRBV10-1; CDR3nt: TGCGCCAGCAGTTCTAGCGGGGGGATCCCGAATGAGCAGTTCTTC; CDR3aa: CASSSSGGIPNEQFF
j_gene: TRBJ2-6; d_gene: -; abundance: -; v_gene: TRBV11-2; CDR3nt: TGTGCCAGCAGCTTAGCCGGAGCGGGGGCCAACGTCCTGACTTTC; CDR3aa: CASSLAGAGANVLTF
j_gene: TRBJ2-6; d_gene: TRBD2; abundance: -; v_gene: TRBV18; CDR3nt: TGTGCCAGCTCACCCCCCACTAGCGGGACCTCTGGGGCCAACGTCCTGACTTTC; CDR3aa: CASSPPTSGTSGANVLTF
j_gene: TRBJ1-1; d_gene: -; abundance: -; v_gene: TRBV7-6; CDR3nt: TGTGCCAGCAGCGTTACGGGGGGGAACACTGAAGCTTTCTTT; CDR3aa: CASSVTGGNTEAFF
j_gene: TRBJ1-2; d_gene: -; abundance: -; v_gene: TRBV25-1; CDR3nt: TGTGCCAGCTACACCTCCGGGAGAGGCTACACCTTC; CDR3aa: CASYTSGRGYTF
j_gene: TRBJ2-7; d_gene: -; abundance: few; v_gene: TRBV9; CDR3nt: TGTGCCAGCAGCGTAGACGGCAGGCTTGGCTACGAGCAGTACTTC; CDR3aa: CASSVDGRLGYEQYF
j_gene: TRBJ2-7; d_gene: -; abundance: -; v_gene: TRBV2; CDR3nt: TGTGCCAGCAGTGAACTCGCCTACGAGCAGTACTTC; CDR3aa: CASSELAYEQYF
j_gene: TRBJ2-7; d_gene: -; abundance: once; v_gene: TRBV20-1; CDR3nt: TGCAGTGCTAGTGGTGGGAGTAATTACGAGCAGTACTTC; CDR3aa: CSASGGSNYEQYF
j_gene: TRBJ2-7; d_gene: TRBD1; abundance: -; v_gene: TRBV7-9; CDR3nt: TGTGCCAGCAGCTTATCCCCCGGGACAGGTAAAATCCCAAACTACGAGCAGTACTTC; CDR3aa: CASSLSPGTGKIPNYEQYF
j_gene: TRBJ1-4; d_gene: -; abundance: -; v_gene: TRBV6-5; CDR3nt: TGTGCCAGCAGGGGCGGGATCACTAATGAAAAACTGTTTTTT; CDR3aa: CASRGGITNEKLFF
j_gene: TRBJ2-7; d_gene: TRBD2; abundance: -; v_gene: TRBV7-3; CDR3nt: TGTGCCAGCAGCCCCGGGGGAGGGAGCTCCTACGAGCAGTACTTC; CDR3aa: CASSPGGGSSYEQYF
j_gene: TRBJ2-3; d_gene: -; abundance: -; v_gene: TRBV5-1; CDR3nt: TGCGCCAGCAGCTTGTATGGCCCAGATACGCAGTATTTT; CDR3aa: CASSLYGPDTQYF
j_gene: TRBJ2-2; d_gene: TRBD1; abundance: -; v_gene: TRBV5-1; CDR3nt: TGCGCCAGCAGCGTAACCGGGACAGGAGGTGTCGGGGAGCTGTTTTTT; CDR3aa: CASSVTGTGGVGELFF
j_gene: TRBJ1-1; d_gene: -; abundance: -; v_gene: TRBV19; CDR3nt: TGTGCCAGTAGTATAGATCAAAAAACTGAAGCTTTCTTT; CDR3aa: CASSIDQKTEAFF
j_gene: TRBJ1-2; d_gene: -; abundance: -; v_gene: TRBV6-2/TRBV6-3; CDR3nt: TGTGCCAGCAGTTCCCCAGCGGGGGCGAACTATGGCTACACCTTC; CDR3aa: CASSSPAGANYGYTF
j_gene: TRBJ1-2; d_gene: TRBD1; abundance: few; v_gene: TRBV6-5; CDR3nt: TGTGCCAGCCTAACAAAGCGACAGGGGAATGGCTACACCTTC; CDR3aa: CASLTKRQGNGYTF
j_gene: TRBJ1-2; d_gene: TRBD1; abundance: few; v_gene: TRBV23-1; CDR3nt: TGCGCCAGCAGCCACTGGGTCCCTGACGCAGGGGGTCGTATAGGCTACACCTTC; CDR3aa: CASSHWVPDAGGRIGYTF
j_gene: TRBJ1-5; d_gene: -; abundance: few; v_gene: TRBV27; CDR3nt: TGTGCCAGCAGTAGAACAGTCCAGGTGGGTCAGCCCCAGCATTTT; CDR3aa: CASSRTVQVGQPQHF
j_gene: TRBJ1-2; d_gene: TRBD1; abundance: -; v_gene: TRBV12-3/TRBV12-4; CDR3nt: TGTGCCAGCGCCCAGGGGGCGAATGGCTACACCTTC; CDR3aa: CASAQGANGYTF
j_gene: TRBJ1-2; d_gene: -; abundance: -; v_gene: TRBV25-1; CDR3nt: TGTGCCAGCAGTGAATACGGTCCCCCCTATGGCTACACCTTC; CDR3aa: CASSEYGPPYGYTF
j_gene: TRBJ2-2; d_gene: TRBD2; abundance: -; v_gene: TRBV29-1; CDR3nt: TGCAGCGCCGCGCGGGGGGCCACGAACACCGGGGAGCTGTTTTTT; CDR3aa: CSAARGATNTGELFF
j_gene: TRBJ2-3; d_gene: TRBD2; abundance: -; v_gene: TRBV5-1; CDR3nt: TGCGCCAGCAGCTTGGGGCGGGGGGCCTTGGGGCCAGATACGCAGTATTTT; CDR3aa: CASSLGRGALGPDTQYF
j_gene: TRBJ1-1; d_gene: -; abundance: -; v_gene: TRBV27; CDR3nt: TGTGCCAGCAGTAATGGGGCGAGTGAAGCTTTCTTT; CDR3aa: CASSNGASEAFF
j_gene: TRBJ1-5; d_gene: -; abundance: -; v_gene: TRBV3-1/TRBV3-2; CDR3nt: TGTGCCAGCAGCCCCGGTCTTCTCGATCAGCCCCAGCATTTT; CDR3aa: CASSPGLLDQPQHF
j_gene: TRBJ1-2; d_gene: TRBD1; abundance: -; v_gene: TRBV9; CDR3nt: TGTGCCAGCAGCGCAGGGGGAAACCTTAACTATGGCTACACCTTC; CDR3aa: CASSAGGNLNYGYTF
j_gene: TRBJ1-1; d_gene: -; abundance: -; v_gene: TRBV18; CDR3nt: TGTGCCAGCTCACCATTAGGAGGAACTAACACTGAAGCTTTCTTT; CDR3aa: CASSPLGGTNTEAFF
j_gene: TRBJ2-5; d_gene: TRBD1; abundance: -; v_gene: TRBV30; CDR3nt: TGTGCCTCCAGGGGGCAAGAGACCCAGTACTTC; CDR3aa: CASRGQETQYF
j_gene: TRBJ2-2; d_gene: TRBD1; abundance: -; v_gene: TRBV4-1; CDR3nt: TGCGCCAGCAGCCAAGATCATGACAGGGCGAGCACCGGGGAGCTGTTTTTT; CDR3aa: CASSQDHDRASTGELFF
j_gene: TRBJ2-7; d_gene: TRBD2; abundance: -; v_gene: TRBV7-6; CDR3nt: TGTGCCAGCAGCTTAGAACTAGCGGGTTACGAGCAGTACTTC; CDR3aa: CASSLELAGYEQYF
j_gene: TRBJ1-1; d_gene: -; abundance: -; v_gene: TRBV20-1; CDR3nt: TGCAGTGCCCAAAGGGAGACGAAAGCTTTCTTT; CDR3aa: CSAQRETKAFF
j_gene: TRBJ1-2; d_gene: TRBD1; abundance: few; v_gene: TRBV19; CDR3nt: TGTGCCAGTAGTATCGGACAGGGACGAATGGGCTACACCTTC; CDR3aa: CASSIGQGRMGYTF
j_gene: TRBJ2-7; d_gene: TRBD2; abundance: -; v_gene: TRBV2; CDR3nt: TGTGCCAGCAGTCGTCAGCGGGGAACCTACGAGCAGTACTTC; CDR3aa: CASSRQRGTYEQYF
j_gene: TRBJ2-3; d_gene: TRBD2; abundance: -; v_gene: TRBV6-5; CDR3nt: TGTGCCAGCAGTTTAAGCGGGAGGGCCGTCACAGATACGCAGTATTTT; CDR3aa: CASSLSGRAVTDTQYF
j_gene: TRBJ2-4; d_gene: TRBD1; abundance: -; v_gene: TRBV19; CDR3nt: TGTGCCAGTAGTCCCAAGACAGGGGGTAAAAACATTCAGTACTTC; CDR3aa: CASSPKTGGKNIQYF